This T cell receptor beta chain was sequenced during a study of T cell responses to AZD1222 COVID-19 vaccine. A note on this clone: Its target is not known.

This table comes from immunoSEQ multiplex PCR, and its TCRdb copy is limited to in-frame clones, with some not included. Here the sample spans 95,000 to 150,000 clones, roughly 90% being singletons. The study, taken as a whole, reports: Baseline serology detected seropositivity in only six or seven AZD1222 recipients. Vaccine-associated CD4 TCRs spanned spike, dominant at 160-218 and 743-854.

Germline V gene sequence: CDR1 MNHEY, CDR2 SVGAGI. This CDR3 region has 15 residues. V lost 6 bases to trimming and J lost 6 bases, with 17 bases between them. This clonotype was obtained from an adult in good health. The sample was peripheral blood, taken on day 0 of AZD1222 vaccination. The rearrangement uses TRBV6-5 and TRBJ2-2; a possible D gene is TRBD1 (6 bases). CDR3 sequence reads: CASRPTDRTPGELFF. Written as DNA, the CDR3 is TGTGCCAGCAGGCCCACCGACAGGACCCCCGGGGAGCTGTTTTTT.